This paragraph covers one T cell receptor beta chain sequence. Its target is not known. Trimming removed 5 bases from V and 2 bases from J; junction bases left unmatched: 8. Germline V gene sequence: CDR1 SGHRS, CDR2 YFSETQ. The CDR3 is 15 residues long. The data belong to a study of T cells in localized non-small cell lung cancer. General study points: Appearing in adjacent lung were a median about 50 of the top 100 tumor clones.

Sequencing was performed with immunoSEQ multiplex PCR; in TCRdb, only in-frame clones are kept and a portion is missing. Among 20,000 to 30,000 clones listed, about 90% were seen once. The sample in question was peripheral blood, obtained before any cancer treatment. This chain connects TRBV5-1 to TRBJ2-7; 9 nucleotides agree with TRBD2. The clonotype was recovered from a male donor aged 60 or older with stage II squamous cell lung carcinoma. The CDR3 sequence: CASRRSGSQPYEQYF. The CDR3 bases are TGCGCCAGCAGACGTAGCGGGAGCCAACCCTACGAGCAGTACTTC.